The 25 T cell receptor beta chains given below trace back to one sample, sequenced in a study of Tregs in tolerant kidney transplant recipients. Data came from immunoSEQ multiplex PCR; TCRdb stores just in-frame clones and leaves some out. Here the sample table reports some 52,000 clones. Material: CD4+ T cells from blood, obtained before the transplant. Source of these receptors: a human donor who received a combined kidney and bone marrow transplant.

For this clone: The read ends 3 residues shy of where the CDR3 ends; the end is completed using the germline J gene. The chain has TRBV5-1 and TRBJ2-4; 7 positions match TRBD1. Germline assignment: CDR1 SGHRS and CDR2 YFSETQ. This CDR3 spans 16 amino acids. V was pared by 0 bases and J by 3 bases, with 6 bases of the junction left unmatched. The CDR3 DNA, read in part, is TGCGCCAGCAGCTTGGAAGGGGGCGCAGGCAAAAACATT. Translating gives CASSLEGGAGKNI. The complete CDR3 sequence is CASSLEGGAGKNIQYF.

CDR3 in amino acids: CAISVIPGSNYGYTF. CDR3 DNA, as far as it was read: TGTGCCATCAGTGTTATTCCCGGGTCTAACTATGGC. The V gene is TRBV10-3, the J gene TRBJ1-2, with D unclear. The read ends 3 residues early relative to the CDR3; the germline J gene fills the gap. The CDR3 consists of 15 residues. Trimming pared 4 bases from V and 0 bases from J, leaving 12 bases between. Germline CDR1 is ENHRY and CDR2 is SYGVKD.

Notes on this clone: The read ends 3 residues early relative to the CDR3; the germline J gene fills the gap. V gene TRBV5-1 combines with J gene TRBJ1-2; 9 bases match TRBD1. The CDR3 has 17 amino acids. V shed 0 bases and J 4 bases; nucleotides not matched to a gene: 10. Germline CDR1 is SGHRS and CDR2 is YFSETQ. The CDR3 bases that were read are TGCGCCAGCAGCTTGGGCGCGGGACAGGGAATTAGCTATGGC. Translating gives CASSLGAGQGISYG. The full CDR3 is CASSLGAGQGISYGYTF.

Worth noting for this clone: The DNA ends 3 residues before the CDR3 does, and the rest of the CDR3 is filled in from the germline J gene. V gene TRBV6-2 or TRBV6-3 combines with J gene TRBJ2-1, with D perhaps matching TRBD2 (5 bases). Trimming took 5 bases from V and 8 from J, leaving 7 bases between them. The CDR3 extends over 11 amino acids. The V gene's germline CDR1 is MNHEY and CDR2 SVGEGT. The CDR3 spells CASSERDEQFF. Partial CDR3 DNA: TGTGCCAGCAGTGAGAGGGATGAG.

A remark on this clone: With the read ending 3 residues before the CDR3 end, the germline J gene is used to fill in that end. The gene calls are TRBV2 and TRBJ1-1, with D maybe TRBD1 (6 bases). The length of the CDR3 is 13 residues. The germline gives CDR1 SNHLY, CDR2 FYNNEI. This CDR3 reads CASSVGQSAKAFF. The DNA read from the CDR3 is TGTGCCAGCAGTGTAGGACAGTCGGCAAAA.

A word on this clone: The sequence runs out 3 residues before the end of the CDR3; the remainder is reconstructed from the germline J gene. The genes are TRBV19 and TRBJ1-3; D unclear. The CDR3 spans 13 residues. V was trimmed by 3 bases and J by 2 bases, leaving 5 bases between them. Germline V gene lookup returns CDR1 LNHDA and CDR2 SQIVND (reference sequence). CDR3 DNA, as far as it was read: TGTGCCAGTAGTATCGGGGCTGGAAACACC. Encoded protein: CASSIGAGNT. The full CDR3 reads CASSIGAGNTIYF.

About this clone: The read halts 3 residues ahead of the CDR3 end, with the missing end drawn from the germline J gene. The V call is TRBV18, the J call TRBJ2-1, with D unresolved. V was trimmed by 3 bases and J by 8 bases, leaving 8 bases between them. The CDR3 is made up of 12 amino acids. From germline, CDR1 is KGHSH and CDR2 LQKENI. The CDR3 bases that were read are TGTGCCAGCTCACCGTCCGGGTATGAG. This encodes CASSPSGYE. The entire CDR3 protein reads CASSPSGYEQFF.

Points on this clone: Read coverage stops 3 residues before the CDR3 terminus; the germline J gene supplies the remainder. V gene TRBV19 combines with J gene TRBJ1-5; a possible D gene is TRBD1 (6 bases). The CDR3 loop spans 14 amino acids. Germline-derived CDR1 and CDR2 are LNHDA and SQIVND (reference sequence). Between the trimmed V and J ends, which lost 6 bases and 6 bases, there was a span of 15 bases. The DNA read from the CDR3 is TGTGCCAGTAGCCGTTACAGGGTCGGTCAGCCC. This encodes CASSRYRVGQP. The whole CDR3 protein is CASSRYRVGQPQHF.

The CDR3 protein is CASSPQWGESSYNEQFF. The sequenced part of the CDR3 DNA is TGTGCCAGCAGCCCACAATGGGGGGAGAGCTCCTACAATGAG. This chain links TRBV14 with TRBJ2-1; weak D call: TRBD2 (6 bases). Sequencing ends 3 residues short of the CDR3 end; the germline J gene provides the rest. Germline assignment: CDR1 SGHDN and CDR2 FVKESK. Trimming removed 4 bases at V and 0 bases at J, with 16 bases between. The CDR3 sequence is 17 residues long.

CDR3 in amino acids: CASRSTGTSIGELFF. CDR3 bases read: TGTGCCAGCAGATCCACCGGGACTAGCATCGGGGAG. V and J are TRBV12-3 or TRBV12-4 and TRBJ2-2, with 9 bases fitting TRBD2. Read coverage stops 3 residues before the CDR3 terminus; the germline J gene supplies the remainder. The CDR3 extends over 15 amino acids. V lost 6 bases and J lost 7; bases outside the gene matches: 9.

Comment on this clone: The CDR3 extends 3 residues past the end of the read, so its final part is completed from the germline J gene. The rearrangement uses TRBV7-2 and TRBJ1-4; TRBD1 is a possible D gene (6 bases). Germline CDR1 reads SGHTA; CDR2 reads FQGNSA. The CDR3 loop spans 18 amino acids. Between the trimmed V and J ends, which lost 0 bases and 8 bases, there was a span of 22 bases. The sequenced part of the CDR3 DNA is TGTGCCAGCAGCTTAGCCCGAAGTTTGACAGGTCTGGGCGAAAAA. Residues: CASSLARSLTGLGEK. The complete CDR3 protein is CASSLARSLTGLGEKLFF.

Comments on this clone: The CDR3 end is not reached by the read, which stops 3 residues before it; the germline J gene fills it in. The chain couples TRBV6-2 or TRBV6-3 to TRBJ1-1; a weak D match, TRBD1 (6 bases). Trimming removed 5 bases at V and 1 base at J, with 8 bases between. The CDR3 has 13 amino acids. CDR1 and CDR2 (germline): MNHEY, SVGEGT. The CDR3: CASSGQWNTEAFF. Incomplete CDR3 DNA: TGTGCCAGCAGTGGACAGTGGAACACTGAA.

Comments on this clone: The read terminates 3 residues before the CDR3 end, so the remaining end is supplied by the germline J gene. The chain carries TRBV19 and TRBJ1-2; 7 bases are a match to TRBD1. Unmatched junction bases numbered 12, after V lost 5 bases and J lost 6 bases. Per the germline V gene, CDR1 is LNHDA and CDR2 is SQIVND (reference sequence). The CDR3 is made up of 15 amino acids. Partial CDR3 DNA: TGTGCCAGTAGTCCAGACAGGGTTTACGGCGATGGC. This codes for CASSPDRVYGDG. The entire CDR3 sequence reads CASSPDRVYGDGYTF.

As for this clone: The read is 3 residues too short to cover the CDR3 end, so that end is filled in from the germline J gene. This chain links TRBV2 with TRBJ2-7, with a weak D call TRBD1 (6 bases). The CDR3 totals 12 residues. Per germline, CDR1 SNHLY and CDR2 FYNNEI. V was cut by 6 bases and J by 3 bases, with 9 bases left in between. CDR3 sequence reads: CASRGQIYEQYF. CDR3 DNA, as far as it was read: TGTGCCAGCAGAGGACAGATCTACGAG.

Worth noting for this clone: The read halts 3 residues ahead of the CDR3 end, with the missing end drawn from the germline J gene. The chain is built from TRBV5-1 and TRBJ2-3, with D possibly being TRBD1 (6 bases). Germline CDR1 and CDR2: SGHRS and YFSETQ. The CDR3 length is 14 residues. The germline V and J ends were trimmed by 2 bases and 0 bases, with 7 bases remaining between them. The CDR3 bases that were read are TGCGCCAGCAGCTTACAGGGTAGCACAGATACG. Residues: CASSLQGSTDT. The full CDR3 is CASSLQGSTDTQYF.

Details on this clone: The read gets to within 3 residues of the CDR3 end, and the germline J gene fills in the rest. This sequence joins TRBV18 and TRBJ1-2; D is uncertain. V lost 2 bases to trimming and J lost 2 bases, with 9 bases between them. The CDR3 totals 14 residues. CDR1 and CDR2 (germline): KGHSH, LQKENI. CDR3 residues: CASSPEHRNYGYTF. CDR3 DNA, as far as it was read: TGTGCCAGCTCACCAGAGCACAGAAACTATGGC.

Concerning this clone: The observed sequence ends 3 residues before the CDR3 terminus, with the missing tail filled in from the germline J gene. V is TRBV19 and J is TRBJ2-2; a weak D match, TRBD2 (6 bases). The germline V gene has CDR1 LNHDA and CDR2 SQIVND (reference sequence). This CDR3 has 16 amino acids. Trimming removed 5 bases from V and 6 bases from J, with 19 bases in between. The CDR3 bases that were read are TGTGCCAGTAGTTTATCAGGGACTGTTGGCGCCGGGGAG. Its protein product is CASSLSGTVGAGE. The CDR3 in full is CASSLSGTVGAGELFF.

Remarks on this clone: The missing CDR3 end, 3 residues past where the read stops, is filled in from the germline J gene. The V and J genes are TRBV30 and TRBJ1-2, with 7 nucleotides matching TRBD1. CDR3 length equals 16 residues. The V gene's germline CDR1 is GTSNPN and CDR2 SVGIG (reference sequence). With 4 bases clipped from V and 5 bases from J, the junction kept 16 bases outside the gene matches. The CDR3 region is CAWIPSLDRARYGYTF. The DNA read from the CDR3 is TGTGCCTGGATTCCCTCCCTCGACAGGGCTAGGTATGGC.

Concerning this clone: The read terminates 3 residues ahead of where the CDR3 ends, so the germline J gene completes it. The rearrangement links TRBV10-2 to TRBJ1-5, with 11 bases matching TRBD1. The CDR3 is 14 residues long. V gave up 7 bases and J gave up 4 bases; unmatched junction bases: 3. CDR1 and CDR2 (germline): WSHSY, SAAADI. The covered CDR3 bases are TGCGCCAGCACCGGACAGGGGGCTAATCAGCCC. This translates into CASTGQGANQP. The whole CDR3 protein reads CASTGQGANQPQHF.

A remark on this clone: The read ends 3 residues shy of where the CDR3 ends; the end is completed using the germline J gene. The rearrangement joins TRBV7-2 to TRBJ2-3; the match to TRBD2 covers 10 bases. With 5 bases clipped from V and 4 bases from J, the junction kept 3 bases outside the gene matches. Germline loops: CDR1 SGHTA, CDR2 FQGNSA. The CDR3 spans 14 residues. Partial CDR3 DNA: TGTGCCAGCAGCCCCAGCGGGAGGGCAGATACG. Residues: CASSPSGRADT. In full, the CDR3 is CASSPSGRADTQYF. Filled out from reference TRBV7-2 and TRBJ2-3, the complete variable domain reads GAGVSQSPSNKVTEKGKDVELRCDPISGHTALYWYRQSLGQGLEFLIYFQGNSAPDKSGLPSDRFSAERTGGSVSTLTIQRTQQEDSAVYLCASSPSGRADTQYFGPGTRLTVL.

As to this clone: Read coverage stops 3 residues before the CDR3 terminus; the germline J gene supplies the remainder. V usage is TRBV19 and J usage is TRBJ2-5; D gene ambiguous. The CDR3 length is 14 residues. Germline-derived CDR1 and CDR2 are LNHDA and SQIVND (reference sequence). V was pared by 1 base and J by 3 bases, with 9 bases between. The sequenced CDR3 bases are TGTGCCAGTAGTATAGCGCCAGGTAAAGAGACC. This gives the protein CASSIAPGKET. Given in full, the CDR3 is CASSIAPGKETQYF. Using reference TRBV19 and TRBJ2-5 for the parts outside the CDR3, the full variable domain is DGGITQSPKYLFRKEGQNVTLSCEQNLNHDAMYWYRQDPGQGLRLIYYSQIVNDFQKGDIAEGYSVSREKKESFPLTVTSAQKNPTAFYLCASSIAPGKETQYFGPGTRLLVL.

For this clone: The read falls 3 residues short of the CDR3 end, and the missing part is taken from the germline J gene. The V gene is TRBV11-2, the J gene TRBJ2-1; D gene uncertain. The V end was cut by 3 bases, the J end by 6 bases, with 9 bases between. Germline V gene lookup returns CDR1 SGHAT and CDR2 FQNNGV. CDR3 size: 13 residues. The CDR3: CASSFSTLNEQFF. Incomplete CDR3 DNA: TGTGCCAGCAGCTTCTCTACCCTCAATGAG.

Notes on this clone: From the germline J gene comes the end of the CDR3, since the read stops 3 residues before it. This chain connects TRBV18 to TRBJ2-5; D is unclear. The CDR3 sequence is 13 residues long. Trimming removed 3 bases from V and 5 bases from J, with 10 bases in between. Germline assignment: CDR1 KGHSH and CDR2 LQKENI. The CDR3: CASSPRGDETQYF. Incomplete CDR3 DNA: TGTGCCAGCTCACCTCGAGGTGATGAGACC.

As concerns this clone: The observed sequence ends 3 residues before the CDR3 terminus, with the missing tail filled in from the germline J gene. The chain combines TRBV5-1 with TRBJ1-1; the D gene is possibly TRBD1 (6 bases). The ends were cut back, 0 bases at V and 4 bases at J, with 13 bases in the middle. CDR3 length: 15 residues. Germline V lookup: CDR1 SGHRS, CDR2 YFSETQ. CDR3 sequence: CASSLAAGVSTEAFF. Incomplete CDR3 DNA: TGCGCCAGCAGCTTGGCGGCAGGGGTAAGCACTGAA.

For this clone: The read gets to within 3 residues of the CDR3 end, and the germline J gene fills in the rest. The gene calls are TRBV5-1 and TRBJ2-3; TRBD1 is a possible D gene (5 bases). Trimming cost V 0 bases and J 2 bases, with 13 bases left between them. Germline CDR1 reads SGHRS; CDR2 reads YFSETQ. The CDR3 covers 16 residues. The CDR3 is CASSLEGRFLTDTQYF. The DNA read from the CDR3 is TGCGCCAGCAGCTTGGAGGGGCGGTTCCTCACAGATACG.